This T cell receptor beta chain appears in the sequencing data of a study of identical twins. Losses at the gene ends were 6 bases for V and 10 bases for J; bases not matched to a gene: 13. CDR3 length equals 16 residues. TCRdb reanalysed the 5' RACE reads using MiXCR and keeps one entry per CDR3 protein. The sample carries some 760,000 distinct CDR3 sequences, around a sixth recorded once. These data were also reused for a study on T cells expressing NK-cell markers.

This chain joins TRBV12-3 or TRBV12-4 and TRBJ2-1, with 12 bases that match TRBD1. This TCR was sampled from a woman aged 18 to 35 in good health. The specimen was PBMCs. The CDR3 DNA follows: TGTGCCAGCAGACCACCCGGGACAGGGGGCGGCGGGGAGCAGTTCTTC. It codes for CASRPPGTGGGGEQFF.